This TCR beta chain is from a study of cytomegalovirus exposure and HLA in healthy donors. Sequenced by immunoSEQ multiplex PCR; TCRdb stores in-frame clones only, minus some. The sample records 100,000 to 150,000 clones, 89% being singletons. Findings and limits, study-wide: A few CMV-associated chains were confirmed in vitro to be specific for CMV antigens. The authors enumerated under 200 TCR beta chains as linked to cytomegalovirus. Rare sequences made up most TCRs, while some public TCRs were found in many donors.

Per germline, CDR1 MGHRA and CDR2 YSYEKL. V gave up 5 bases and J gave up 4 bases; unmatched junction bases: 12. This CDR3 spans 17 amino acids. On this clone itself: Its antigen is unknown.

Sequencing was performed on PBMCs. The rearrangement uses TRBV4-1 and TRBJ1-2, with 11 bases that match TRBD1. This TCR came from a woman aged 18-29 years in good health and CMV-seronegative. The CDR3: CASSRRTGGAEVYGYTF. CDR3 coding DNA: TGCGCCAGCAGCAGAAGGACAGGGGGCGCAGAAGTCTATGGCTACACCTTC.